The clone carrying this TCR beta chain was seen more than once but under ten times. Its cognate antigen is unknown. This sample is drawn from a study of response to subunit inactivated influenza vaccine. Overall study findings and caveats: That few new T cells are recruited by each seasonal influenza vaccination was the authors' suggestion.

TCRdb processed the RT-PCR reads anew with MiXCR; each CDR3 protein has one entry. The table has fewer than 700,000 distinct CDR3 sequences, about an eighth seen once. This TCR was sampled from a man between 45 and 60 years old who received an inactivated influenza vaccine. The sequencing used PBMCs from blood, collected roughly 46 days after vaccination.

CDR3 coding DNA: TGTGCCAGCAGCTGGGACAGCAGACCTCAAGAGACCCAGTACTTC. Its protein is CASSWDSRPQETQYF. V is TRBV7-2 and J is TRBJ2-5; 7 bases agree with TRBD1. The CDR3 spans 15 residues. From germline, CDR1 is SGHTA and CDR2 FQGNSA. V trimming: 4 bases; J trimming: 2 bases; junction bases outside the gene matches: 7.